The 29 T cell receptor beta chains reported below all come from one sample, sequenced in a study of follicular helper T cells after annual influenza vaccination. Time point indicated: 2014-2015 season, 7 days after vaccination. Assay: immunoSEQ multiplex PCR; the TCRdb copy retains only in-frame clones and omits some. This table holds 9,800 or so clones, 83% found once. The sample consisted of CXCR5- memory CD4+ T cells sorted from blood, taken 7 days after influenza vaccination. All receptors derive from an adult who received the influenza vaccine.

This chain uses TRBV2 with TRBJ1-1; D is ambiguous. This CDR3 is 14 amino acids long. The V and J ends lost 5 bases and 6 bases respectively, with 16 bases between them. In germline, CDR1 is SNHLY, CDR2 FYNNEI. The CDR3 protein is CASSKSGKVAEAFF. The CDR3, as DNA: TGTGCCAGCAGTAAGTCGGGTAAGGTCGCTGAAGCTTTCTTT.

The genes are TRBV7-6 and TRBJ2-1; the D is unclear. The CDR3 is made up of 14 amino acids. Germline-derived CDR1 and CDR2 are SGHVS and FNYEAQ. V was cut by 4 bases and J by 9 bases, with 16 bases left in between. This CDR3 is CASSSVAENSEQFF. The CDR3 DNA sequence: TGTGCCAGCAGCTCAGTAGCAGAAAACAGTGAGCAGTTCTTC.

J is TRBJ2-6 and V is TRBV7-2; tentatively, D is TRBD2 (7 bases). This CDR3 spans 16 amino acids. V lost 0 bases to trimming and J lost 2 bases, with 8 bases between them. Germline loops: CDR1 SGHTA, CDR2 FQGNSA. CDR3 protein: CASSLARGPGANVLTF. For the CDR3, the DNA is TGTGCCAGCAGCTTAGCGCGGGGGCCTGGGGCCAACGTCCTGACTTTC. The full variable domain, in which reference TRBV7-2 and TRBJ2-6 provide the parts outside the CDR3, is GAGVSQSPSNKVTEKGKDVELRCDPISGHTALYWYRQSLGQGLEFLIYFQGNSAPDKSGLPSDRFSAERTGGSVSTLTIQRTQQEDSAVYLCASSLARGPGANVLTFGAGSRLTVL.

The J gene is TRBJ1-2, the V gene TRBV6-1; tentatively, D is TRBD1 (5 bases). This CDR3 has 15 residues. V shed 7 bases and J shed 6 bases, with 21 bases lying between them. Germline loops: CDR1 MNHNS, CDR2 SASEGT. The CDR3 here is CASTPNREGYDGYTF. For the CDR3, the DNA is TGTGCCAGCACTCCTAACCGGGAGGGGTACGATGGCTACACCTTC.

The V and J genes are TRBV4-3 and TRBJ1-5; D is unresolved. V was shortened by 2 bases and J by 2 bases, with 10 bases between the two germline ends. Germline CDR1 LGHNA, CDR2 YSLEER. There are 15 residues in the CDR3. CDR3 sequence (DNA): TGCGCCAGCAGCCAAAACCCGTGGGGCAATCAGCCCCAGCATTTT. Translated, it gives CASSQNPWGNQPQHF.

This chain joins TRBV6-4 and TRBJ1-2; D is undetermined. The CDR3 extends over 13 amino acids. The germline V gene encodes CDR1 MRHNA and CDR2 SNTAGT. V was clipped by 6 bases and J by 2 bases, with 10 bases between them. CDR3 bases: TGTGCCAGCAGGAGAGACGGAAACTATGGCTACACCTTC. As protein: CASRRDGNYGYTF.

This clone was counted between two and nine times. V is TRBV10-3 and J is TRBJ2-1; D call uncertain. This CDR3 has 12 amino acids. Germline assignment: CDR1 ENHRY and CDR2 SYGVKD. The V end lost 0 bases, the J end lost 8 bases, and 5 bases lay between the germline ends. The DNA for the CDR3 is TGTGCCATCAGTGAGTCGACGTATGAGCAGTTCTTC. Residues: CAISESTYEQFF.

The rearrangement joins TRBV19 to TRBJ1-4; possible D gene TRBD1, 5 bases. Trimming shortened V by 3 bases and J by 7 bases, and 18 bases separated the two germline ends. The CDR3 runs 16 residues. CDR1 is LNHDA, CDR2 SQIVND, per germline (reference sequence). In nucleotides, the CDR3 is TGTGCCAGTAGTATCCGTAAAGGGGCGGGGAGTGAAAAACTGTTTTTT. Protein product: CASSIRKGAGSEKLFF.

The CDR3 here is CASSIRAGWETQYF. In DNA form, the CDR3 reads TGTGCCAGTAGTATTAGGGCAGGGTGGGAGACCCAGTACTTC. The J gene is TRBJ2-5, the V gene TRBV19; maybe TRBD1 (5 bases). The germline CDR1 and CDR2 sequences are LNHDA and SQIVND (reference sequence). This CDR3 is 14 amino acids long. V was cut by 3 bases and J by 5 bases, with 13 bases left in between.

The chain is built from TRBV18 and TRBJ2-3; 9 bases align to TRBD2. Germline loops: CDR1 KGHSH, CDR2 LQKENI. CDR3 length: 18 residues. The V segment lost 3 bases and the J segment 0 bases; nucleotides outside the gene matches: 10. CDR3 DNA: TGTGCCAGCTCACCTGGAGCGGGGGGCTCGCTTAGCACAGATACGCAGTATTTT. This sequence encodes CASSPGAGGSLSTDTQYF.

CDR3 nucleotide sequence: TGTGCCATTTCTGGCGACCCAGATACGCAGTATTTT. Its translation is CAISGDPDTQYF. V and J are TRBV10-3 and TRBJ2-3; D unresolved. CDR3 length: 12 residues. The germline V and J ends were trimmed by 9 bases and 4 bases, with 11 bases remaining between them. Germline V CDR1 and CDR2: ENHRY, SYGVKD.

The chain is built from TRBV18 and TRBJ1-4; D remains ambiguous. V was pared by 6 bases and J by 3 bases, with 8 bases between. Per the germline V gene, CDR1 is KGHSH and CDR2 is LQKENI. The CDR3 sequence is 13 residues long. The CDR3 here is CASSRGSNEKLFF. CDR3 DNA: TGTGCCAGCTCCCGCGGGTCTAATGAAAAACTGTTTTTT.

This clone appeared once. This chain connects TRBV6-5 to TRBJ2-7; D gene ambiguous. Looked up from germline, CDR1 is MNHEY and CDR2 is SVGAGI. The length of the CDR3 is 12 residues. V dropped 0 bases and J dropped 6 bases, with 6 bases sitting between them. CDR3 loop: CASSYSFGEQYF. The CDR3 region has the DNA TGTGCCAGCAGTTACTCCTTCGGCGAGCAGTACTTC.

This chain uses TRBV6-6 with TRBJ2-7; D is unclear. Trimming removed 6 bases at V and 4 bases at J, with 10 bases between. The germline V gene encodes CDR1 MNHNY and CDR2 SVGAGI (reference sequence). The CDR3 totals 12 residues. The CDR3 is CASSRLGYEQYF. The CDR3, as DNA: TGTGCCAGCAGCCGCCTGGGGTACGAGCAGTACTTC.

This clone was counted once. CDR3 nucleotides: TGTGCCAGCAGTTACTTTGTGTTTACCGGGGAGCTGTTTTTT. Protein sequence: CASSYFVFTGELFF. V usage is TRBV6-8 and J usage is TRBJ2-2; unclear D gene. This CDR3 is 14 amino acids long. Germline CDR1 reads MNHGY; CDR2 reads SAAAGT. V was shortened by 1 base and J by 5 bases, with 8 bases between the two germline ends.

The CDR3 sequence is CASSPPRQGEQYF. The CDR3 DNA follows: TGTGCCAGCAGCCCCCCCCGACAGGGAGAGCAGTACTTC. The J gene is TRBJ2-7, the V gene TRBV7-9; TRBD1 aligns across 7 bases. The germline CDR1 and CDR2 sequences are SEHNR and FQNEAQ (reference sequence). After removal of 5 bases from V and 7 bases from J, the junction contained 8 bases not matched to a gene. The CDR3 totals 13 residues. The full variable domain, completed using reference TRBV7-9 and TRBJ2-7, is DTGVSQNPRHKITKRGQNVTFRCDPISEHNRLYWYRQTLGQGPEFLTYFQNEAQLEKSRLLSDRFSAERPKGSFSTLEIQRTEQGDSAMYLCASSPPRQGEQYFGPGTRLTVT.

The chain has TRBV6-6 and TRBJ1-2; a weak D match, TRBD1 (6 bases). The CDR3 runs 14 residues. The V gene's germline CDR1 is MNHNY and CDR2 SVGAGI (reference sequence). V was clipped by 6 bases and J by 4 bases, with 15 bases between them. The CDR3 sequence is CASSYKDSFYGYTF. CDR3 nucleotides: TGTGCCAGCAGCTATAAGGACAGCTTCTATGGCTACACCTTC.

The chain employs TRBV7-2 and TRBJ1-3, with D unresolved. This CDR3 has 16 residues. V was cut by 7 bases and J by 0 bases, with 16 bases left in between. CDR1 and CDR2 from the germline V gene are SGHTA and FQGNSA. CDR3 DNA sequence: TGTGCCAGCAAGCGATCGGTGTTGAACTCTGGAAACACCATATATTTT. Protein sequence: CASKRSVLNSGNTIYF. Full variable domain (rest looked up from reference TRBV7-2 and TRBJ1-3): GAGVSQSPSNKVTEKGKDVELRCDPISGHTALYWYRQSLGQGLEFLIYFQGNSAPDKSGLPSDRFSAERTGGSVSTLTIQRTQQEDSAVYLCASKRSVLNSGNTIYFGEGSWLTVV.

The chain recombines TRBV6-5 with TRBJ1-3; D remains unclear. Deletions cut 0 bases from V and 0 bases from J, with 9 bases between. CDR1 is MNHEY, CDR2 SVGAGI, per germline. This CDR3 spans 16 amino acids. This CDR3 reads CASSYSTDSSGNTIYF. CDR3 DNA sequence: TGTGCCAGCAGTTACTCGACGGATAGCTCTGGAAACACCATATATTTT.

This chain uses TRBV5-4 with TRBJ2-5; D tentatively fits TRBD1 or TRBD2 (5 bases each). Germline CDR1 reads SGHNT; CDR2 reads YYREEE (reference sequence). V lost 2 bases, J lost 7 bases, and 6 bases lay in between. The CDR3 is made up of 11 amino acids. This chain's CDR3 is CASSFGGTQYF. The CDR3 region has the DNA TGTGCCAGCAGCTTTGGGGGGACCCAGTACTTC. The complete variable domain, with remaining parts taken from reference TRBV5-4 and TRBJ2-5, reads ETGVTQSPTHLIKTRGQQVTLRCSSQSGHNTVSWYQQALGQGPQFIFQYYREEENGRGNFPPRFSGLQFPNYSSELNVNALELDDSALYLCASSFGGTQYFGPGTRLLVL.

V usage is TRBV9 and J usage is TRBJ1-1; D ambiguous. This CDR3 is 16 amino acids long. The germline gives CDR1 SGDLS, CDR2 YYNGEE. Trimming took off 0 bases at V and 4 bases at J, with 16 bases between the two ends. CDR3 region: CASSVGPGVEGTEAFF. The CDR3 nucleotides read TGTGCCAGCAGCGTAGGCCCCGGGGTGGAAGGCACTGAAGCTTTCTTT.

The V and J genes are TRBV5-1 and TRBJ2-3; D is possibly TRBD1 (6 bases). From germline, CDR1 is SGHRS and CDR2 YFSETQ. The ends were cut back, 5 bases at V and 2 bases at J, with 18 bases in the middle. The CDR3 covers 16 residues. CDR3 DNA sequence: TGCGCCAGCAGGTCCCAGGGGACACCTTTCACAGATACGCAGTATTTT. It yields the protein CASRSQGTPFTDTQYF.

V gene TRBV7-6 combines with J gene TRBJ2-1; D is unclear. Trimming shortened V by 5 bases and J by 7 bases, and 9 bases separated the two germline ends. CDR3 size: 12 residues. The germline V gene has CDR1 SGHVS and CDR2 FNYEAQ. Written as DNA, the CDR3 is TGTGCCAGCAGCCACCCGGAGAATGAGCAGTTCTTC. Protein: CASSHPENEQFF. The full variable domain, rest sourced from reference TRBV7-6 and TRBJ2-1, is GAGVSQSPRYKVTKRGQDVALRCDPISGHVSLYWYRQALGQGPEFLTYFNYEAQQDKSGLPNDRFSAERPEGSISTLTIQRTEQRDSAMYRCASSHPENEQFFGPGTRLTVL.

This chain joins TRBV7-9 and TRBJ2-4; 8 positions agree with TRBD2. The V segment lost 5 bases and the J segment 0 bases; nucleotides outside the gene matches: 3. Germline CDR1 and CDR2: SEHNR and FQNEAQ (reference sequence). The CDR3 loop spans 15 amino acids. CDR3 sequence: CASSLSGVAKNIQYF. The CDR3, as DNA: TGTGCCAGCAGCCTTAGCGGGGTAGCCAAAAACATTCAGTACTTC.

This chain links TRBV5-6 with TRBJ2-5; D not resolved. With 4 bases removed from V and 2 bases from J, the gap between germline ends came to 3 bases. The CDR3 spans 11 residues. Looked up from germline, CDR1 is SGHDT and CDR2 is YYEEEE. In DNA form, the CDR3 reads TGTGCCAGCAGCATACAAGAGACCCAGTACTTC. This gives the protein CASSIQETQYF.

This clone was counted only a few times. This chain links TRBV2 with TRBJ2-7; D tentatively fits TRBD1 or TRBD2 (5 bases each). CDR1 and CDR2 (germline): SNHLY, FYNNEI. This CDR3 is 13 amino acids long. V was cut by 4 bases and J by 4 bases, with 11 bases left in between. CDR3 nucleotide sequence: TGTGCCAGCAGTGGTTCAGGGAGATACGAGCAGTACTTC. Encoded protein: CASSGSGRYEQYF.

The chain has TRBV9 and TRBJ2-3; TRBD2 aligns across 12 bases. There are 19 residues in the CDR3. Germline V gene data show CDR1 as SGDLS and CDR2 as YYNGEE. V shed 0 bases and J 5 bases; nucleotides not matched to a gene: 13. The CDR3 spells CASSVATLTSGGVQDTQYF. CDR3 nucleotide sequence: TGTGCCAGCAGCGTAGCTACTTTGACTAGCGGGGGTGTGCAAGATACGCAGTATTTT.

The chain joins TRBV7-2 to TRBJ2-7, with D possibly matching TRBD2 (5 bases). CDR1 is SGHTA, CDR2 FQGNSA, per germline. The CDR3 extends over 14 amino acids. Trimming shortened V by 3 bases and J by 7 bases, and 16 bases separated the two germline ends. This CDR3 is CASSLGSTGSEQYF. CDR3 in DNA: TGTGCCAGCAGCTTGGGCTCCACGGGGTCGGAGCAGTACTTC. Looking up the rest from reference TRBV7-2 and TRBJ2-7 gives the full variable domain: GAGVSQSPSNKVTEKGKDVELRCDPISGHTALYWYRQSLGQGLEFLIYFQGNSAPDKSGLPSDRFSAERTGGSVSTLTIQRTQQEDSAVYLCASSLGSTGSEQYFGPGTRLTVT.

This clone appeared a few times. The V gene is TRBV10-3, the J gene TRBJ1-2; D perhaps matches TRBD1 (6 bases). The CDR3 is 13 residues long. The germline gives CDR1 ENHRY, CDR2 SYGVKD. The germline V and J ends were trimmed by 3 bases and 7 bases, with 12 bases remaining between them. The CDR3: CAISDGQSGGYTF. As DNA, the CDR3 is TGTGCCATCAGTGACGGACAGAGCGGTGGCTACACCTTC.